This T cell receptor beta chain was documented in a study of blood T cell repertoires in COVID-19. Donors in Cohort 3 who had recovered were those with two negative PCRs, healthcare professional clearance, or resolution of their symptoms. The method was immunoSEQ multiplex PCR; TCRdb's version includes in-frame clones alone and lacks a portion of them. Among approximately 230,000 clones listed, approximately 90% were seen once. V was trimmed by 6 bases and J by 2 bases, leaving 15 bases between them. The germline gives CDR1 MDHEN, CDR2 SYDVKM. CDR3 size: 15 residues. This TCR was recovered from a woman younger than 45 who had recovered from COVID-19. Source material: PBMCs or T cells enriched from blood (not recorded which). The chain employs TRBV28 and TRBJ2-3; no firm D call. The DNA of the CDR3 is TGTGCCAGCAGCCCCCCAGGCGTCTACACAGATACGCAGTATTTT. Encoded protein: CASSPPGVYTDTQYF.